The 22 T cell receptor beta chains given below trace back to one sample, sequenced in a study of T cell responses to AZD1222 COVID-19 vaccine. The table came from immunoSEQ multiplex PCR; TCRdb's copy has only in-frame clones and leaves some out. The repertoire holds about 150,000 clones, roughly 94% seen once, with about 1.3% in the top ten. The sequencing used peripheral blood, collected on day 0 of AZD1222 vaccination. Source of these receptors: an adult in good health.

The gene calls are TRBV2 and TRBJ1-3; possibly TRBD1 for D (5 bases). This CDR3 is 15 amino acids long. Trimming stripped 3 bases from V and 4 bases from J, with 13 bases between. Germline CDR1 SNHLY, CDR2 FYNNEI. The CDR3 loop is CASSDQTAGGNTIYF. As DNA, the CDR3 is TGTGCCAGCAGTGACCAGACAGCTGGAGGAAACACCATATATTTT.

The chain joins TRBV11-1 to TRBJ2-7; no reliable D call. V was pared by 1 base and J by 1 base, with 5 bases between. There are 13 residues in the CDR3. Germline lookup yields CDR1 SGHAT and CDR2 FQDESV (reference sequence). The CDR3 DNA sequence: TGTGCCAGCAGCTTAGACCTATCCTACGAGCAGTACGTC. Amino acid sequence: CASSLDLSYEQYV.

The V and J genes are TRBV10-3 and TRBJ1-6; a possible D gene is TRBD1 (6 bases). V lost 7 bases to trimming and J lost 6 bases, with 16 bases between them. The CDR3 contains 15 residues. Germline V CDR1 and CDR2: ENHRY, SYGVKD. The CDR3 DNA sequence: TGTGCCATCACGGGGGCTCGACCACCTAATTCACCCCTCCACTTT. Translation: CAITGARPPNSPLHF.

This chain links TRBV19 with TRBJ1-4; D unresolved. CDR1 is LNHDA and CDR2 is SQIVND in the germline V gene (reference sequence). The CDR3 spans 11 residues. Deletions cut 7 bases from V and 4 bases from J, with 4 bases between. CDR3 sequence: CASMGNEKLFF. CDR3 DNA sequence: TGTGCCAGTATGGGTAATGAAAAACTGTTTTTT.

The chain uses TRBV14 and TRBJ2-3; 7 nucleotides line up with TRBD2. CDR1 and CDR2 (germline): SGHDN, FVKESK. This CDR3 comprises 17 residues. V dropped 0 bases and J dropped 1; count of bases not matched to a gene: 7. As DNA, the CDR3 is TGTGCCAGCAGCCAAGATGGTATGGGGGGGGGCACAGATACGCAGTATTTT. Amino acids: CASSQDGMGGGTDTQYF.

The V call is TRBV5-1, the J call TRBJ2-5, with 13 bases that match TRBD2. Trimming removed 0 bases from V and 5 bases from J; junction bases left unmatched: 7. There are 17 residues in the CDR3. Looked up from germline, CDR1 is SGHRS and CDR2 is YFSETQ. The CDR3 protein is CASSLVTSGGFVETQYF. CDR3 nucleotides: TGCGCCAGCAGCTTGGTGACTAGCGGGGGGTTCGTCGAGACCCAGTACTTC.

This sequence joins TRBV5-1 and TRBJ1-2, with D hard to call. Germline lookup yields CDR1 SGHRS and CDR2 YFSETQ. The V end was cut by 0 bases, the J end by 2 bases, with 11 bases between. This CDR3 region has 15 residues. CDR3 nucleotide sequence: TGCGCCAGCAGCTTGGAAACGACGGGGAACTATGGCTACACCTTC. Amino acid sequence: CASSLETTGNYGYTF.

The chain combines TRBV28 with TRBJ2-2; 9 positions match TRBD1. V shed 3 bases and J 3 bases; nucleotides not matched to a gene: 2. Germline CDR1 and CDR2: MDHEN and SYDVKM. There are 15 residues in the CDR3. The CDR3 sequence: CASSLGQGYTGELFF. Written as DNA, the CDR3 is TGTGCCAGCAGTTTGGGACAGGGATACACCGGGGAGCTGTTTTTT.

The chain employs TRBV6-4 and TRBJ2-2; D remains unclear. Germline CDR1 MRHNA, CDR2 SNTAGT. The length of the CDR3 is 14 residues. The ends were cut back, 2 bases at V and 1 base at J, with 5 bases in the middle. This chain's CDR3 is CASSDIGNTGELFF. The DNA for the CDR3 is TGTGCCAGCAGTGACATAGGGAACACCGGGGAGCTGTTTTTT.

The V gene is TRBV18, the J gene TRBJ2-1, with 7 bases matching TRBD1. The trim removed 2 bases at V and 3 bases at J, leaving 1 base unmatched. CDR3 length equals 14 residues. Germline loops: CDR1 KGHSH, CDR2 LQKENI. The CDR3 sequence is CASSPDRVYNEQFF. CDR3 nucleotides: TGTGCCAGCTCACCAGACAGGGTCTACAATGAGCAGTTCTTC. The full variable domain, with the rest looked up from reference TRBV18 and TRBJ2-1, is NAGVMQNPRHLVRRRGQEARLRCSPMKGHSHVYWYRQLPEEGLKFMVYLQKENIIDESGMPKERFSAEFPKEGPSILRIQQVVRGDSAAYFCASSPDRVYNEQFFGPGTRLTVL.

CDR3 sequence: CASSLALGLSYNEQFF. The CDR3 DNA sequence: TGTGCCAGCAGCTTAGCGTTAGGTCTCTCCTACAATGAGCAGTTCTTC. The chain links TRBV7-9 to TRBJ2-1, with D hard to call. This CDR3 contains 16 residues. Germline V gives CDR1 SEHNR, CDR2 FQNEAQ (reference sequence). V lost 0 bases to trimming and J lost 0 bases, with 9 bases between them.

This clone appeared once. The chain uses TRBV5-5 and TRBJ2-3; D possibly corresponds to TRBD1 (6 bases). The CDR3 runs 13 residues. Germline V CDR1 and CDR2: SGHKS, YYEKEE (reference sequence). V was shortened by 7 bases and J by 2 bases, with 11 bases between the two germline ends. In DNA, the CDR3 is TGTGCCAGCTCGCAGGGGCACACAGATACGCAGTATTTT. Translated, it gives CASSQGHTDTQYF.

This sequence joins TRBV6-5 and TRBJ1-2; weak D call: TRBD1 (5 bases). V was shortened by 5 bases and J by 3 bases, with 10 bases between the two germline ends. This CDR3 is 13 amino acids long. Germline lookup yields CDR1 MNHEY and CDR2 SVGAGI. CDR3 loop: CASSPGLYYGYTF. CDR3 sequence (DNA): TGTGCCAGCAGTCCGGGACTGTACTATGGCTACACCTTC.

The V and J genes are TRBV25-1 and TRBJ2-7; D gene unclear. The CDR3 covers 16 residues. Trimming stripped 2 bases from V and 3 bases from J, with 17 bases between. CDR1 is MGHDK and CDR2 is SYGVNS in the germline V gene. The CDR3 loop reads CASSEGVRAWRYEQYV. The CDR3 DNA follows: TGTGCCAGCAGTGAAGGGGTACGGGCTTGGCGCTACGAGCAGTACGTC.

The rearrangement uses TRBV14 and TRBJ2-2; 8 bases match TRBD2. From germline, CDR1 is SGHDN and CDR2 FVKESK. Trimming removed 4 bases from V and 2 bases from J; junction bases left unmatched: 6. This CDR3 spans 16 amino acids. For the CDR3, the DNA is TGTGCCAGCAGCCTTCGGGTAGCGGGAAACACCGGGGAGCTGTTTTTT. Its translation: CASSLRVAGNTGELFF.

This chain connects TRBV21-1 to TRBJ2-1; the D call of TRBD1 is as the table states it, not checked on the DNA. TRBV21-1 is listed as a pseudogene. The CDR3 spans 16 residues. The CDR3, as DNA: TGTGCCAGCAGCAAAGATCGGGACAGGGGATTTGGTGAGCAGTTCTTC. It codes for CASSKDRDRGFGEQFF.

This chain connects TRBV7-2 to TRBJ1-5; D gene ambiguous. The germline gives CDR1 SGHTA, CDR2 FQGNSA. This CDR3 is 16 amino acids long. The V and J ends lost 1 base and 1 base respectively, with 11 bases between them. The CDR3 spells CASSLVMGWSNQPQHF. CDR3 DNA sequence: TGTGCCAGCAGCTTAGTTATGGGCTGGAGCAATCAGCCCCAGCATTTT. Supplemented by reference TRBV7-2 and TRBJ1-5, the full variable domain reads GAGVSQSPSNKVTEKGKDVELRCDPISGHTALYWYRQSLGQGLEFLIYFQGNSAPDKSGLPSDRFSAERTGGSVSTLTIQRTQQEDSAVYLCASSLVMGWSNQPQHFGDGTRLSIL.

This sequence joins TRBV4-1 and TRBJ2-1, with a tentative D call TRBD2 (6 bases). V lost 4 bases to trimming and J lost 0 bases, with 19 bases between them. CDR3 size: 18 residues. Per germline, CDR1 MGHRA and CDR2 YSYEKL. CDR3 DNA sequence: TGCGCCAGCAGCCCTGGAGGGTTTACAAAGAGCTCCTACAATGAGCAGTTCTTC. Translating it yields CASSPGGFTKSSYNEQFF.

This rearrangement joins TRBV9 to TRBJ1-2, with TRBD1 matching over 9 bases. V shed 3 bases, J shed 5 bases, and the junction held 8 bases outside the gene matches. The CDR3 runs 15 residues. Germline V CDR1 and CDR2: SGDLS, YYNGEE. CDR3 protein: CASSARSGTGYGYTF. The CDR3 coding sequence is TGTGCCAGCAGCGCCCGATCCGGGACAGGGTATGGCTACACCTTC.

This clone occurred once. The V gene is TRBV5-1, the J gene TRBJ2-1; perhaps TRBD2 as D (5 bases). This CDR3 contains 13 residues. Germline V gene lookup returns CDR1 SGHRS and CDR2 YFSETQ. The ends were cut back, 6 bases at V and 2 bases at J, with 9 bases in the middle. For the CDR3, the DNA is TGCGCCAGCACCACGGGGACCTACAATGAGCAGTTCTTC. Translating gives CASTTGTYNEQFF.

Worth noting for this clone: Other DNA sequences of this sample code for an identical CDR3. V is TRBV4-3 and J is TRBJ1-1; D ambiguous. In germline, CDR1 is LGHNA, CDR2 YSLEER. The V gene lost 1 base and the J gene lost 1 base, with 4 bases spanning the gap. The CDR3 extends over 13 amino acids. The DNA of the CDR3 is TGCGCCAGCAGCCAAGGACGGAACACTGAAGCTTTCTTT. This encodes CASSQGRNTEAFF.

The rearrangement uses TRBV6-5 and TRBJ1-2; no clear D gene. The CDR3 is 14 residues long. The germline CDR1 and CDR2 sequences are MNHEY and SVGAGI. V dropped 0 bases and J dropped 5 bases, with 10 bases sitting between them. CDR3: CASSYSGTVYGYTF. The CDR3 DNA is TGTGCCAGCAGTTACTCGGGAACAGTATATGGCTACACCTTC.